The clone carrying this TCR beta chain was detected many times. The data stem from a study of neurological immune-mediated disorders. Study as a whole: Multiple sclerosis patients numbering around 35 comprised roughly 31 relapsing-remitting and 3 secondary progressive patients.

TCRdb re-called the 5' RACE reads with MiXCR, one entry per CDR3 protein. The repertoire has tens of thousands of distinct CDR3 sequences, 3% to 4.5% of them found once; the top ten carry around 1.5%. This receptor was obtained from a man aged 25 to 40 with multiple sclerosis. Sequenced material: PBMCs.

CDR3 residues: CASRPGQGSTYEQYF. For the CDR3, the DNA is TGCGCCAGCAGGCCCGGACAGGGATCGACCTACGAGCAGTACTTC. V usage is TRBV5-1 and J usage is TRBJ2-7; 8 bases map to TRBD1. V dropped 5 bases and J dropped 2; count of bases not matched to a gene: 9. Germline CDR1 SGHRS, CDR2 YFSETQ. The CDR3 sequence is 15 residues long.